This T cell receptor beta chain came from a study of blood T cell repertoires in COVID-19. CDR3 length equals 15 residues. Data came from immunoSEQ multiplex PCR; TCRdb stores just in-frame clones and leaves some out. The repertoire has 200,000 to 300,000 clones, 86% of them found once; the top ten carry approximately 6.2%. V gene TRBV7-5 combines with J gene TRBJ1-1; the listed D gene, TRBD1, was not tested against the DNA. TRBV7-5 is a documented pseudogene. Sequencing was done on a sample of peripheral blood. The receptor was derived from a woman aged 80 or over with COVID-19, enrolled during active disease. CDR3 protein: CVRRSRQGTNTEAFF. DNA of the CDR3: TGTGTCAGAAGATCCCGACAGGGGACGAATACTGAAGCTTTCTTT.